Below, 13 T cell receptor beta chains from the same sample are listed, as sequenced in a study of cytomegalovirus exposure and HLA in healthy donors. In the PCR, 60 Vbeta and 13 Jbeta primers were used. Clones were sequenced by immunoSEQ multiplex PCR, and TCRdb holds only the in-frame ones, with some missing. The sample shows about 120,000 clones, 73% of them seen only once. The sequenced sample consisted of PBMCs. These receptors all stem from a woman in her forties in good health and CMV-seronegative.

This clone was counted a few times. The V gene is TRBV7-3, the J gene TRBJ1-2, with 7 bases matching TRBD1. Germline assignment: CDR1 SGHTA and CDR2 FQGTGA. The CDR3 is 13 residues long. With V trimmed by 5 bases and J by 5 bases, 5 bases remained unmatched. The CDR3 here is CASSNGQEYGYTF. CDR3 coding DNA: TGTGCCAGCAGCAACGGACAGGAGTATGGCTACACCTTC.

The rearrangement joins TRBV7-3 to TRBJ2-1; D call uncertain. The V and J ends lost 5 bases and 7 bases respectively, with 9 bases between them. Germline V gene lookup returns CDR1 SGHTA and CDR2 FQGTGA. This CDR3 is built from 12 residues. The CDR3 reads CASSPLGNEQFF. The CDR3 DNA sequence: TGTGCCAGCAGCCCCCTCGGGAATGAGCAGTTCTTC. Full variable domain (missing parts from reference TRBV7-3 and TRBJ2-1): GAGVSQTPSNKVTEKGKYVELRCDPISGHTALYWYRQSLGQGPEFLIYFQGTGAADDSGLPNDRFFAVRPEGSVSTLKIQRTERGDSAVYLCASSPLGNEQFFGPGTRLTVL.

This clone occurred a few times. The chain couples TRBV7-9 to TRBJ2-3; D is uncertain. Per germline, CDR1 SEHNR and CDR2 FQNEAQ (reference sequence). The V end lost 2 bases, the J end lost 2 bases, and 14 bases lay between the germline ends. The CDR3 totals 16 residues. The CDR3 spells CASSLSEIMATDTQYF. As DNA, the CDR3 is TGTGCCAGCAGCTTATCAGAAATCATGGCCACAGATACGCAGTATTTT.

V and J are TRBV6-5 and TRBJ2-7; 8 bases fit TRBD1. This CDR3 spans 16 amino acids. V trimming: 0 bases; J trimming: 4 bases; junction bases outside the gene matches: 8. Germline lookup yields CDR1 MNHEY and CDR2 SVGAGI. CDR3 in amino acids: CASSYSRVTGDYEQYF. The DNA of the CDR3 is TGTGCCAGCAGTTACTCGAGGGTGACAGGGGATTACGAGCAGTACTTC.

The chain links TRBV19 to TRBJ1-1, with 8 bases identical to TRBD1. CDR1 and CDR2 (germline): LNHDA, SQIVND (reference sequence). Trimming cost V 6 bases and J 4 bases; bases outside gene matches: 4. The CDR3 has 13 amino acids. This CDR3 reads CASSYTGGTEAFF. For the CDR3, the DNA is TGTGCCAGTAGCTATACAGGGGGCACTGAAGCTTTCTTT.

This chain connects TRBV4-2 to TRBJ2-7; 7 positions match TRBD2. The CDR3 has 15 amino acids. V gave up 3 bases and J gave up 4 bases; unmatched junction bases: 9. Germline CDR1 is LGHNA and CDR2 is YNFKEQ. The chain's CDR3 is CASSQRAAGVYEQYF. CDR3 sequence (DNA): TGTGCCAGCAGCCAGCGGGCGGCGGGAGTGTACGAGCAGTACTTC.

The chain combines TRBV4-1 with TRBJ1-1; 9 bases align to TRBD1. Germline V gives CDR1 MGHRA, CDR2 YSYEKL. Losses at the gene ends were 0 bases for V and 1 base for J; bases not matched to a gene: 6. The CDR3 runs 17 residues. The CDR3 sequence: CASSQDSWGQGNTEAFF. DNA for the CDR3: TGCGCCAGCAGCCAAGATTCTTGGGGACAGGGGAACACTGAAGCTTTCTTT.

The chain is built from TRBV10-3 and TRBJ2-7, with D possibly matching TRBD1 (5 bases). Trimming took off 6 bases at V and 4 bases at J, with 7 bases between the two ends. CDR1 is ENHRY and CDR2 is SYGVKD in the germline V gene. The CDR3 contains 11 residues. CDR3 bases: TGTGCCATCAGCCAGGGTTACGAGCAGTACTTC. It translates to CAISQGYEQYF.

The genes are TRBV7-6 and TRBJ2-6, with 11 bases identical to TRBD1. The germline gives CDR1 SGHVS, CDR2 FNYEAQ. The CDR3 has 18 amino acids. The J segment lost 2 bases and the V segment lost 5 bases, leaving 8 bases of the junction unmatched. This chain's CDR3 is CASSVWLGQGAGANVLTF. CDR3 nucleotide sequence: TGTGCCAGCAGCGTTTGGTTGGGACAGGGGGCTGGGGCCAACGTCCTGACTTTC.

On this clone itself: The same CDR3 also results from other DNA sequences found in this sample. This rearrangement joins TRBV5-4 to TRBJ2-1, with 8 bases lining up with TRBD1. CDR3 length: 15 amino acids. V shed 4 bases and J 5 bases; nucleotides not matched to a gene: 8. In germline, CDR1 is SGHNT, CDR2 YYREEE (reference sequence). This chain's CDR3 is CASSLTMTGDNEQFF. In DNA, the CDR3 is TGTGCCAGCAGCCTGACAATGACAGGGGACAATGAGCAGTTCTTC.

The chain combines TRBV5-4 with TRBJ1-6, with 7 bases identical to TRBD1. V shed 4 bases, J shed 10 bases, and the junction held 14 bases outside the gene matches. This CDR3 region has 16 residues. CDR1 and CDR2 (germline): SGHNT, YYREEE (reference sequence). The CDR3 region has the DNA TGTGCCAGCAGCAAAAACCAGGGGGTGATAGAGTCACCCCTCCACTTT. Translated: CASSKNQGVIESPLHF.

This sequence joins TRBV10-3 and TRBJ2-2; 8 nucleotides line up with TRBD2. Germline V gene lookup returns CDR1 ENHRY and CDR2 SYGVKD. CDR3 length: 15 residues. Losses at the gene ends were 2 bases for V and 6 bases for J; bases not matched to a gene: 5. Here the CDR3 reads CAISEQVAGPGELFF. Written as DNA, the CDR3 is TGTGCCATCAGTGAGCAAGTAGCGGGGCCCGGGGAGCTGTTTTTT.

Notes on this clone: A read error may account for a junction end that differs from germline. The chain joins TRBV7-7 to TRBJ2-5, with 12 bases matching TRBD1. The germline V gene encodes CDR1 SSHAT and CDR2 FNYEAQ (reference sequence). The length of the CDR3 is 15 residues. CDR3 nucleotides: TGTGCTAGCAGCAAGGGACAGGGGGCGCTTGAGACCCAGTACTTC. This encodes CASSKGQGALETQYF. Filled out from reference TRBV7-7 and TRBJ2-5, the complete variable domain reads GAGVSQSPRYKVTKRGQDVTLRCDPISSHATLYWYQQALGQGPEFLTYFNYEAQPDKSGLPSDRFSAERPEGSISTLTIQRTEQRDSAMYRCASSKGQGALETQYFGPGTRLLVL.